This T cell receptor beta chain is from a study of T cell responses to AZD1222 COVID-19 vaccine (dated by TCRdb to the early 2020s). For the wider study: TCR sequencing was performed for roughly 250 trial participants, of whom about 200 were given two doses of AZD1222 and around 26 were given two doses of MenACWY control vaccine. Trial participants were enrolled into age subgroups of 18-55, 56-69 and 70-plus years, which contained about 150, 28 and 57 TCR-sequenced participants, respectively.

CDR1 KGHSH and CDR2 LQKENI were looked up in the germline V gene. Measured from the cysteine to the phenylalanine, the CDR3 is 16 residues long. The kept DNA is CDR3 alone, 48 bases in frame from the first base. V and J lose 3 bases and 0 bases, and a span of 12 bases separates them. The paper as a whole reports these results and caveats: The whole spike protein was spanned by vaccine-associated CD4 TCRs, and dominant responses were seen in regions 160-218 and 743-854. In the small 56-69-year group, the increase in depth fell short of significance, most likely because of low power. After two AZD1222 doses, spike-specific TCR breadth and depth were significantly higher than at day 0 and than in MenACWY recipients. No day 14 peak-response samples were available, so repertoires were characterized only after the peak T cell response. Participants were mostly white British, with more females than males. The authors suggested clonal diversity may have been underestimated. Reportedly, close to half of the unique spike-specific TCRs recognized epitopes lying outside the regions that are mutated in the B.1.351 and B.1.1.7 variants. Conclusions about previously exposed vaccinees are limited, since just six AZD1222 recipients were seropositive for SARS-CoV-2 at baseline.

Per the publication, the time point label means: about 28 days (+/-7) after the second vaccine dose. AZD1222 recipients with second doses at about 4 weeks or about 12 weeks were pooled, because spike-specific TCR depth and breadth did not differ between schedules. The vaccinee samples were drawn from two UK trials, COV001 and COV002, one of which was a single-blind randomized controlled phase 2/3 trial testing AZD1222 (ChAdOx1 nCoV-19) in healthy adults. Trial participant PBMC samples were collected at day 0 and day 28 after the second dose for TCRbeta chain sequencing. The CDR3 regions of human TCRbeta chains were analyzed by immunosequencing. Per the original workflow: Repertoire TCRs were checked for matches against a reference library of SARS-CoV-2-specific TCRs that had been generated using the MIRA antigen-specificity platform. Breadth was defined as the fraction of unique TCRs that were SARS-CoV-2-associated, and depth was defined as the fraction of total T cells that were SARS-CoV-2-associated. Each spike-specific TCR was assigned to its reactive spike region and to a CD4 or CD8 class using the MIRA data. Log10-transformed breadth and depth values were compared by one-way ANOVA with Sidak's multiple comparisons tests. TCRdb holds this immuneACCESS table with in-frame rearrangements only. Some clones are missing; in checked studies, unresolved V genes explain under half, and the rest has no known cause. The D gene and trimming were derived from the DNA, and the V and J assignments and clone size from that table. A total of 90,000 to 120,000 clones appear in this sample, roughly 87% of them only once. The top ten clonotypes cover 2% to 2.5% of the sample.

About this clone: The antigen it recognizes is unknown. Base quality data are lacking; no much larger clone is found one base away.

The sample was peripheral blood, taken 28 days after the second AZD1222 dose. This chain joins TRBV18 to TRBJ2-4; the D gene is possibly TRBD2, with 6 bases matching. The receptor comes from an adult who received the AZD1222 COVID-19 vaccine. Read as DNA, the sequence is TGTGCCAGCTCACCTCTTAGCGGAGTAGCCAAAAACATTCAGTACTTC. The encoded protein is CASSPLSGVAKNIQYF.